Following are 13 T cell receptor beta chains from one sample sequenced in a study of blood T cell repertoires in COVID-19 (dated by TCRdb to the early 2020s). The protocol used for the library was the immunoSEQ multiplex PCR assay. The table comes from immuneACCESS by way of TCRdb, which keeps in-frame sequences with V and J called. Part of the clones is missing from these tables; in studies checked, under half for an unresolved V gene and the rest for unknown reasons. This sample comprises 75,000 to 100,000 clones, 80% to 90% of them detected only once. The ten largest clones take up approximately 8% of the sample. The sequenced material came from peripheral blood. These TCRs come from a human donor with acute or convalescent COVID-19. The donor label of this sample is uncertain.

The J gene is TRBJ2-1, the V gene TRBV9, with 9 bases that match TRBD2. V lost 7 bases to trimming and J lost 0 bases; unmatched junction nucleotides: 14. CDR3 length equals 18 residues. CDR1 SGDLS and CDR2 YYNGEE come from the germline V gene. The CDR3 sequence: CASGLDRTSASSYNEQFF. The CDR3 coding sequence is TGTGCCAGCGGATTAGACAGGACTAGCGCCAGCTCCTACAATGAGCAGTTCTTC.

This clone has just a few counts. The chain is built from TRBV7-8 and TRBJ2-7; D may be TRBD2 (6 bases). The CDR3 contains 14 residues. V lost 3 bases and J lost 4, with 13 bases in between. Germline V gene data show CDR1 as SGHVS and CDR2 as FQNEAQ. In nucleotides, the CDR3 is TGTGCCAGCAGCTTGGGGCGGGGATTTTACGAGCAGTACTTC. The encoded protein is CASSLGRGFYEQYF.

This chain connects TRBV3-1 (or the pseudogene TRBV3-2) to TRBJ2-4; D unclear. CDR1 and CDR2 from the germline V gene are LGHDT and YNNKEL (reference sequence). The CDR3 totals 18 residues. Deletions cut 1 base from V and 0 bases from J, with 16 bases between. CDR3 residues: CASSQAGLIALAKNIQYF. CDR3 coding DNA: TGTGCCAGCAGCCAAGCAGGCCTCATCGCCCTAGCCAAAAACATTCAGTACTTC.

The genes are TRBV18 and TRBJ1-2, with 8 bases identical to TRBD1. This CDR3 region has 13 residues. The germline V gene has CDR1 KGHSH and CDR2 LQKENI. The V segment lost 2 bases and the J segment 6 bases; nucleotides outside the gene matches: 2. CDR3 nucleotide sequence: TGTGCCAGCTCACCAGGCAGGGGGCATGGCTACACCTTC. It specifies CASSPGRGHGYTF.

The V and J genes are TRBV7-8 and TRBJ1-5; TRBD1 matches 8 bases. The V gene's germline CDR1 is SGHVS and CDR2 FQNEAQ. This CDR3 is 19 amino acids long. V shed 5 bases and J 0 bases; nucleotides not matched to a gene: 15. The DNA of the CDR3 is TGTGCCAGCAGCCAGACACTCAGGGGGCGCTTGAATAGCAATCAGCCCCAGCATTTT. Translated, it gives CASSQTLRGRLNSNQPQHF.

The CDR3 loop reads CASSYAGGGGTQYF. The CDR3 coding sequence is TGTGCCAGCAGTTACGCCGGGGGGGGCGGTACGCAGTATTTT. The chain is built from TRBV6-2 or TRBV6-3 and TRBJ2-3, with 8 bases that match TRBD2. The CDR3 is 14 amino acids. Losses at the gene ends were 2 bases for V and 8 bases for J; bases not matched to a gene: 6. Germline V lookup: CDR1 MNHEY, CDR2 SVGEGT.

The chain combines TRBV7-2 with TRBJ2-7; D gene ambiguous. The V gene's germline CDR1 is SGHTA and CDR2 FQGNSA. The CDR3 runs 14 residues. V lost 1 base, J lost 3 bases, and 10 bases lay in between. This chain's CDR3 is CASSLVSSDYEQYF. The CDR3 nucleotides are TGTGCCAGCAGCTTAGTGAGCTCCGACTACGAGCAGTACTTC.

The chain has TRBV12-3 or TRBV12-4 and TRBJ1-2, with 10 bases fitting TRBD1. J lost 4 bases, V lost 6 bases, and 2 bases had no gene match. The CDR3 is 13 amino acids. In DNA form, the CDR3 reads TGTGCCAGCAGGGGGGACAGGGGCTATGGCTACACCTTC. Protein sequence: CASRGDRGYGYTF.

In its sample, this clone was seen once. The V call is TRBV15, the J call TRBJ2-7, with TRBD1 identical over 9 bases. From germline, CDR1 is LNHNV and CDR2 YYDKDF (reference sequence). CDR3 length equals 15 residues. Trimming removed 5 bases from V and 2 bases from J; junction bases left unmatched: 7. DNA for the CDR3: TGTGCCACCAGCGCGGACAGGGGCCCCACCTACGAGCAGTACTTC. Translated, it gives CATSADRGPTYEQYF.

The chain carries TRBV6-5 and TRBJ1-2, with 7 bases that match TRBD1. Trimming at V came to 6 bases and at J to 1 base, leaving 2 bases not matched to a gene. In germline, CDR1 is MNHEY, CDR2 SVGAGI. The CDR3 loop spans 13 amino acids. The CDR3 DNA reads TGTGCCAGCAGCCGGGACAGTAACTATGGCTACACCTTC. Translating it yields CASSRDSNYGYTF.

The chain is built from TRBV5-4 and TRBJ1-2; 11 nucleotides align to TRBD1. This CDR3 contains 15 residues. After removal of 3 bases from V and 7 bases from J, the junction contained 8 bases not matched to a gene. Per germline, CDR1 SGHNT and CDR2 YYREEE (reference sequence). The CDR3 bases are TGTGCCAGCAGCTCCGGGACAGGGGGTAGGGTTGGCTACACCTTC. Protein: CASSSGTGGRVGYTF.

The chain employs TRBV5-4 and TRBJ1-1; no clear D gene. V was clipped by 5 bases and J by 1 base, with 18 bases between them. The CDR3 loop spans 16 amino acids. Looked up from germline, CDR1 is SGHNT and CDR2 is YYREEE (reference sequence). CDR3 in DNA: TGTGCCAGCAGGCCCGGGGTGGGAGGACCGAACACTGAAGCTTTCTTT. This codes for CASRPGVGGPNTEAFF.

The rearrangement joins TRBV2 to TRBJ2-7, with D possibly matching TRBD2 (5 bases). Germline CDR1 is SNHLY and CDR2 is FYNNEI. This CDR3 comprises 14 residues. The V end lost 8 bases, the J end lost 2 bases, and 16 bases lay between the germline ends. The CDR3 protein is CASRLAGGTYEQYF. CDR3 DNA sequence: TGTGCCAGCCGGCTGGCGGGCGGTACCTACGAGCAGTACTTC.